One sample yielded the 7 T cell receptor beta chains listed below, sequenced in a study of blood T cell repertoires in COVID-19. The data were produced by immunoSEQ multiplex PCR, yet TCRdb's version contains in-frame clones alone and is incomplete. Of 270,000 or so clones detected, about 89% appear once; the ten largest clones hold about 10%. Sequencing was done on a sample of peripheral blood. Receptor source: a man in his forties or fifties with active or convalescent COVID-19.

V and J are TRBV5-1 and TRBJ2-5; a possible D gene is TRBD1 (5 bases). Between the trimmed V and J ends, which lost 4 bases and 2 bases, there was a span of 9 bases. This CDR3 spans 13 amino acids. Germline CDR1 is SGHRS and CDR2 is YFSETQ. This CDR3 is CASSNQGQETQYF. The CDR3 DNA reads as TGCGCCAGCAGCAACCAGGGTCAAGAGACCCAGTACTTC.

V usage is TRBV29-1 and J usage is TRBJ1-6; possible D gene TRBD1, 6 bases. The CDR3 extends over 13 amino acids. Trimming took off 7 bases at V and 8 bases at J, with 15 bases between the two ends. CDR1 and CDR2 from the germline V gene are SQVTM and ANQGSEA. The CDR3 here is CSGQVGYDSPLHF. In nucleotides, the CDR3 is TGCAGCGGACAGGTGGGGTATGATTCACCCCTCCACTTT.

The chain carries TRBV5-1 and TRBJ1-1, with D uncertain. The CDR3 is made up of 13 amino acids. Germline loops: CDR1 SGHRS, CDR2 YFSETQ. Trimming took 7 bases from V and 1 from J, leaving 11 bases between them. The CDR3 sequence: CASAPTPNTEAFF. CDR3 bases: TGCGCCAGCGCCCCGACACCGAACACTGAAGCTTTCTTT.

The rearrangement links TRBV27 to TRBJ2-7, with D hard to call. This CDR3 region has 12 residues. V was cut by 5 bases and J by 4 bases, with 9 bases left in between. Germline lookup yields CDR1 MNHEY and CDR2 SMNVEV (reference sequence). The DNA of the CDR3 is TGTGCCAGCAGTGGCTCCGGGTACGAGCAGTACTTC. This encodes CASSGSGYEQYF.

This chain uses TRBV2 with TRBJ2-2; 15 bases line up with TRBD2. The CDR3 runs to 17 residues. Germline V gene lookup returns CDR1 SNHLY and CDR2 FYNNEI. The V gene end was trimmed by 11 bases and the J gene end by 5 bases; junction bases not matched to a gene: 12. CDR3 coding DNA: TGTGCCGCAGGACTAGCGGGAGGGCCTGTAGGGACCGGGGAGCTGTTTTTT. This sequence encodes CAAGLAGGPVGTGELFF. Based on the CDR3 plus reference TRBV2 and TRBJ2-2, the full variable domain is EPEVTQTPSHQVTQMGQEVILRCVPISNHLYFYWYRQILGQKVEFLVSFYNNEISEKSEIFDDQFSVERPDGSNFTLKIRSTKLEDSAMYFCAAGLAGGPVGTGELFFGEGSRLTVL.

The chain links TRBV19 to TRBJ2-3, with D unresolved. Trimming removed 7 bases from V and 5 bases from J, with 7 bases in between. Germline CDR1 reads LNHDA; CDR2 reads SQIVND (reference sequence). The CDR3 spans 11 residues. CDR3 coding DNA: TGTGCCAGTAAATCGGGAGATACGCAGTATTTT. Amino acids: CASKSGDTQYF.

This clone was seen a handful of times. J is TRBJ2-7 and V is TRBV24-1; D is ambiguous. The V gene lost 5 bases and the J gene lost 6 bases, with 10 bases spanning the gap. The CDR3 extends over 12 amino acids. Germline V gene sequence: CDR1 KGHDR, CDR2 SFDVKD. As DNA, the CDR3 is TGTGCCACCAGTGGCAACAGCCCCGAGCAGTACTTC. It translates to CATSGNSPEQYF.